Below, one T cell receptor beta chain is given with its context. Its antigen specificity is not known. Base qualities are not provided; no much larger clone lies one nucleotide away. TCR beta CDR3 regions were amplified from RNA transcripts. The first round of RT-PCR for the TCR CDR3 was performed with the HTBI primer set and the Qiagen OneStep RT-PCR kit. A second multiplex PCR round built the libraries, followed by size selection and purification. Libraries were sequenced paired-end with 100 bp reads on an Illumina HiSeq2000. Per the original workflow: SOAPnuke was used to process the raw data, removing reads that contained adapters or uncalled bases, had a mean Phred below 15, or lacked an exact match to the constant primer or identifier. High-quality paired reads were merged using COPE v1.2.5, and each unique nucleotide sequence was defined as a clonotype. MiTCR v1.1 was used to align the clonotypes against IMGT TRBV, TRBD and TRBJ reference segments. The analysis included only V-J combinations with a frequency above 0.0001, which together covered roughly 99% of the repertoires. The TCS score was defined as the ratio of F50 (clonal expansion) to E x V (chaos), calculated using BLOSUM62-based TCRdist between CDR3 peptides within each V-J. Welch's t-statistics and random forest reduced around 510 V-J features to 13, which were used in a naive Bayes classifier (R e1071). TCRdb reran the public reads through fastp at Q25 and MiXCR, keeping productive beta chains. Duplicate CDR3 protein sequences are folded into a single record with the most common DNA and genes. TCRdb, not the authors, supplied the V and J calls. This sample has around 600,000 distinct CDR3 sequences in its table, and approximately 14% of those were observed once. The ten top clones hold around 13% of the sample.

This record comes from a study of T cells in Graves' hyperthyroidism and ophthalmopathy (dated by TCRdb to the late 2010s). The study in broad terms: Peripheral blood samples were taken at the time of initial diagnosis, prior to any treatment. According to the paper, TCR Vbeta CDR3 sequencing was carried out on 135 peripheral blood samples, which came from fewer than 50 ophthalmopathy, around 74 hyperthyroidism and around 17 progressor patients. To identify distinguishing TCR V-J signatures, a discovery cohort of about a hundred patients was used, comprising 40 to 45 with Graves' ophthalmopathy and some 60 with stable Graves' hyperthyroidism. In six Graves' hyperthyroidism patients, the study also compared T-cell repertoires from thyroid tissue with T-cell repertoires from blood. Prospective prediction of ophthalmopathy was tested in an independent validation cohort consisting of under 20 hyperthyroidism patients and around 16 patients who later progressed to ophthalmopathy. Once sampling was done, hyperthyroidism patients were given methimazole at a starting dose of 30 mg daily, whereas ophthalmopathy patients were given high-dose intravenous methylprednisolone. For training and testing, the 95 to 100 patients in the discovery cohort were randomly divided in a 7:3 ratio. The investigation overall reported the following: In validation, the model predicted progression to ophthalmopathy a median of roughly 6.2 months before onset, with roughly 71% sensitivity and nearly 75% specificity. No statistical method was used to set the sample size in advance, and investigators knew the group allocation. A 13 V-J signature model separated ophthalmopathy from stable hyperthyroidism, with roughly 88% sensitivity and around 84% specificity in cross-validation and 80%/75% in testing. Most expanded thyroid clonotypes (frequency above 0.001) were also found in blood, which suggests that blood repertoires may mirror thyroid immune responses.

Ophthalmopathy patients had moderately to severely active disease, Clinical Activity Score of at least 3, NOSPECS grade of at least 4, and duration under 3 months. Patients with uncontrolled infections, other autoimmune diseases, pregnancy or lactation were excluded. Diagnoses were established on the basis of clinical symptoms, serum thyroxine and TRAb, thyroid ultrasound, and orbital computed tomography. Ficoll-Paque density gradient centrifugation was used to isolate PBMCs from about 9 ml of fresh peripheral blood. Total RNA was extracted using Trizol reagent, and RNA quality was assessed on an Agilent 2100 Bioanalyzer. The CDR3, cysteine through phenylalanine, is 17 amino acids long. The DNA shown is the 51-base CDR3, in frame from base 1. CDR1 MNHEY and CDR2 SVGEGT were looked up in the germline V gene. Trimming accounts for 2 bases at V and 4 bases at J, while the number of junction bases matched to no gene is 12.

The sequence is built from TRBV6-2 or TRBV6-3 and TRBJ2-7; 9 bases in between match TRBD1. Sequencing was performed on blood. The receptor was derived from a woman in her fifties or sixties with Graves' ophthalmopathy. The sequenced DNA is TGTGCCAGCAGTTACGCACCGGACAGGGGATTTTCGTACGAGCAGTACTTC. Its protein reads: CASSYAPDRGFSYEQYF.